The sequence of this T cell receptor (beta chain) was determined in a study of a mutant IDH1 vaccine in newly diagnosed glioma. Overall study context: Treated patients were approximately 60% male, about 38% female, mean age around 40 years.

This sample's time point: baseline, week 1 (first vaccination visit). This sample's treatment: pre-vaccination baseline after standard-of-care therapy. CDR1 is SQVTM and CDR2 is ANQGSEA in the germline V gene. Deletions cut 4 bases from V and 5 bases from J, with 8 bases between. The CDR3 runs to 12 residues. TCRdb keeps only in-frame clones here, not all; method: immunoSEQ multiplex PCR. The data hold more than 80,000 clones, with about 80% observed a single time. This clone was counted a single time. The same CDR3 also results from other DNA sequences found in this sample. The rearrangement joins TRBV29-1 to TRBJ2-2; D tentatively fits TRBD1 or TRBD2 (5 bases each). The TCR sequence derives from a woman in her forties or fifties with glioma. The sequences come from PBMCs, collected from a glioma patient treated with radiotherapy, temozolomide or both. The chain's CDR3 is CSVARGTGELFF. CDR3 nucleotide sequence: TGCAGCGTTGCGAGGGGTACCGGGGAGCTGTTTTTT.